Sequencing of this T cell receptor beta chain was carried out in a study of T cells after yellow fever vaccination (dated by TCRdb to between 2018 and 2021). For the wider study: Libraries from fractions with low cell numbers were prepared with the SMART-Seq v4 Ultra Low Input RNA kit. Blood was collected at multiple timepoints before and after primary and secondary immunization, and bulk PBMC replicates and cell subsets were isolated. To track T-cell clones before and after primary and booster YFV17D yellow fever vaccination, bulk TCR alpha and beta repertoires were sequenced longitudinally. Two healthy male donors, one aged 18 to 30 and one aged 30 to 40 years, made up the cohort.

For this clonotype: The target of this receptor is not known. No much larger clonotype is one base removed from it; base qualities were not supplied.

This specimen's treatment or condition label, per the study, means: live attenuated yellow fever vaccine strain. At each blood-draw timepoint, two biological replicates of bulk PBMCs were collected. A standard Ficoll-Paque protocol was used to isolate PBMCs from peripheral blood. TriZol was used to extract RNA from bulk PBMCs, CD4 and CD8 fractions, and dextramer-positive and dextramer-negative fractions. From the cysteine through the phenylalanine, the CDR3 covers 15 amino acids. The entry retains the CDR3 DNA only, 45 bases that are in frame from base 1. At the junction V is shortened by 1 base and J by 5 bases; bases outside the gene matches: 5. From the germline V gene, CDR1 is SGDLS and CDR2 is YYNGEE. TCR cDNA was synthesized by 5'RACE template switching, which introduced a universal primer site and unique molecular identifiers. Priming of cDNA synthesis was performed from both the TCR alpha and TCR beta constant segments. Libraries were amplified in two PCR steps, with sample barcodes and sequencing adapters added in the second step. Sequencing of libraries was done on Illumina HiSeq 2500 (2x100 bp) or NovaSeq (2x150 bp). The paper's processing steps were these. Demultiplexing of reads and collapsing into UMI consensus sequences were performed with MIGEC, and V(D)J alignment was carried out with MiXCR. Clonotypes responding to the vaccine were identified with edgeR on replicate PBMC samples, with the criteria of FDR below 0.01 and a log2 fold change above 5 up to day 15. Each bulk clonotype received a CD4 or CD8 identity based on whether the sequenced CD4 or CD8 repertoire contained that clonotype at higher abundance. TCRdb reanalyzed the raw reads on its own, using fastp at Q25 for trimming and MiXCR for clone calling, and kept in-frame beta chains. A single entry per CDR3 protein holds the most common genes and DNA from its merged rows. The V and J calls and clone size are TCRdb's, not the authors'. The table for this sample lists hundreds of thousands of distinct CDR3 sequences; approximately 15% of them were counted only once. About 14% of the sample belongs to the ten largest clones.

On the study overall, not on this receptor specifically: Computational filtering was required because FACS-sorted repertoires could contain abundant contaminating clonotypes from the bulk population. Most clones expanded after primary vaccination (96% of CD4 and around 88% of CD8) were re-detected after the booster, suggesting that broad memory maintenance occurred. A small share of clonotypes occurred in both CD4 and CD8 compartments, likely arising from convergent recombination. Compared with the primary T-cell response, the secondary T-cell response was faster but weaker, reaching its peak on day 5 rather than on day 15. The study included only a couple of donors, which limits how far the findings can be generalized.

This TCR was recovered from a young man who received the YFV17D yellow fever vaccine. The chain employs TRBV9 and TRBJ2-3, with 9 bases aligning to TRBD2. The material was PBMCs, obtained on the day of the yellow fever booster vaccination. The DNA reads as follows: TGTGCCAGCAGCGTACAGAGCGGGAGGATAGATACGCAGTATTTT. It encodes CASSVQSGRIDTQYF.